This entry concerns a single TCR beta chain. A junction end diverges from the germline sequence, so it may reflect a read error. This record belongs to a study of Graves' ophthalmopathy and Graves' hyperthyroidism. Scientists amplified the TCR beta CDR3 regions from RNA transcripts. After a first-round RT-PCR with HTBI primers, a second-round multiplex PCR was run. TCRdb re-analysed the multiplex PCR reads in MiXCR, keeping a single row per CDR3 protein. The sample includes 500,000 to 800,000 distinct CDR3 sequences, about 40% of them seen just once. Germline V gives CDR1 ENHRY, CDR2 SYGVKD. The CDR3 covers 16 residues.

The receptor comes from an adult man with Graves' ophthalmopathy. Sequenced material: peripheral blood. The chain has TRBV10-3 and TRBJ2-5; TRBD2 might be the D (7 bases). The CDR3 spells CASSSWRGGGQETQYF. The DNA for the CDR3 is TGTGCCAGCAGTTCTTGGAGGGGGGGGGGACAAGAGACCCAGTACTTC.